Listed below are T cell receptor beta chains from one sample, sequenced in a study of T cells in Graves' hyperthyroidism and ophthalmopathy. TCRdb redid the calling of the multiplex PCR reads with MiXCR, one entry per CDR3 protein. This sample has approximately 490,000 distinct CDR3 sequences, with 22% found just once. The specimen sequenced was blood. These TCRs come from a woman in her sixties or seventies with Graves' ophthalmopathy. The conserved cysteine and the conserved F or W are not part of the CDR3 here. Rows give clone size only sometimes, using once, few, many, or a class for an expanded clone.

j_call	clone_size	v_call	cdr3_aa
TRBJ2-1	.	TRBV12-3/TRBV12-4	ASRGGTGFYNEQF
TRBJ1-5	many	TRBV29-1	SVLVGFGNQPQH
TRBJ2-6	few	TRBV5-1	ASRTGAGANVLT
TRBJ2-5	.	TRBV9	ASSSMGGQETQY
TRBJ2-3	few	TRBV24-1	ATSDFGRGLVDTQY
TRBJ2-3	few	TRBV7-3	ASSRGVHDTQY
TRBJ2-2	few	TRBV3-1	ASSQEGGRGPGELF
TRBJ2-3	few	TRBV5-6	ASSSDSSTDTQY
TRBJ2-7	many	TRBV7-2	ASSSQGNYEQY
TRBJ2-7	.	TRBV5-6	ASSSTGSRSYEQY
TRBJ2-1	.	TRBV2	ASSRSGTGAQKLYNEQF
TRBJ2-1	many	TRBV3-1	ASSQDRVAGQF
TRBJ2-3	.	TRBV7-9	ASSTRVGTQY
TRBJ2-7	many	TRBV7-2	ASSLSGSSYEQY
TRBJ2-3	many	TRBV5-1	ASSPRTSGSRGTDTQY
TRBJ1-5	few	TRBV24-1	ATTGQGRQPQH
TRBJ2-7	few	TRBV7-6	ASSPPDRDYEQY
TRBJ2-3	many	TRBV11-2	ASSFGRGGTTDTQY